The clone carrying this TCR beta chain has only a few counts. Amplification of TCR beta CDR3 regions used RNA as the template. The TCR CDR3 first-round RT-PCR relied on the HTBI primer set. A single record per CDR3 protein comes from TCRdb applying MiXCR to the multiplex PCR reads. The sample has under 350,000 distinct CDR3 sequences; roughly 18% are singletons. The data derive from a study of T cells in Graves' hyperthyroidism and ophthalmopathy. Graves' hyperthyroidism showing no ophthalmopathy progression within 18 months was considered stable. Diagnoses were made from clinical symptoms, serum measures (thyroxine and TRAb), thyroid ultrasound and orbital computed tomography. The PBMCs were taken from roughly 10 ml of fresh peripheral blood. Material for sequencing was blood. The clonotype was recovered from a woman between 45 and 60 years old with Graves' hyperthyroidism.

The CDR3 region has the DNA TGTGCCAGCAGCGTAGGACCGGGCCAGAGTAATGAAAAACTGTTTTTT. Translating gives CASSVGPGQSNEKLFF. The V and J genes are TRBV3-1 and TRBJ1-4, with D unresolved. CDR1 is LGHDT and CDR2 is YNNKEL in the germline V gene (reference sequence). This CDR3 contains 16 residues. V dropped 5 bases and J dropped 4 bases, with 17 bases sitting between them.